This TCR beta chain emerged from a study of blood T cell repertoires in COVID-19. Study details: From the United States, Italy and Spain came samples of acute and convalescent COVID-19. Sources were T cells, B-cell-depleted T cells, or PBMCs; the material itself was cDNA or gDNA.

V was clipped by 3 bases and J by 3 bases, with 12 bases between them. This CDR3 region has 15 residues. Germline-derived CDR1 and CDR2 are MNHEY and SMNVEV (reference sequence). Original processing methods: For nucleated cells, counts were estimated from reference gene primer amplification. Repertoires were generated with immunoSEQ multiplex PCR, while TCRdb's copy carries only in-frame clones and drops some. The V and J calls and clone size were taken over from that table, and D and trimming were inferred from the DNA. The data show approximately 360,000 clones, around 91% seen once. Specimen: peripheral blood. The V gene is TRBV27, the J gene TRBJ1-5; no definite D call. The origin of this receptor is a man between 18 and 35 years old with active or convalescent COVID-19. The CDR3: CASSLEGVANQPQHF. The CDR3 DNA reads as TGTGCCAGCAGTTTGGAGGGCGTTGCCAATCAGCCCCAGCATTTT.